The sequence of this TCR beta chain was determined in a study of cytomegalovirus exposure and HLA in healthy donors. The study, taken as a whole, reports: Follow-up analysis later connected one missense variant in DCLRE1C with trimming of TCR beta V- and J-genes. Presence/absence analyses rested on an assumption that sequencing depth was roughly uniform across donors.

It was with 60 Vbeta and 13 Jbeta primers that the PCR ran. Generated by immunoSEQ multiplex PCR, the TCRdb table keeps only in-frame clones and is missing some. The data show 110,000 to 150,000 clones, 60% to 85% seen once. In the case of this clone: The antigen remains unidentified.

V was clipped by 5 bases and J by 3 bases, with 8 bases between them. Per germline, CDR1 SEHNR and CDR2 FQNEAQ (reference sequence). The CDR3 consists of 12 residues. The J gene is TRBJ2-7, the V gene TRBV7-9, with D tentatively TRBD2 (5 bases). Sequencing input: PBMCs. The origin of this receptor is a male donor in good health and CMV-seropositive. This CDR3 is CASSAEGYEQYF. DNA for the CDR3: TGTGCCAGCAGCGCCGAGGGCTACGAGCAGTACTTC.